This entry features one TCR beta chain sequence. This sample is part of a study of STAT5B mutations in CD4+ large granular lymphocyte leukemia. The CDR3 is 15 amino acids. Germline V lookup: CDR1 SGHTS, CDR2 YDEGEE. Deletions cut 4 bases from V and 9 bases from J, with 17 bases between. Assay: immunoSEQ multiplex PCR; the TCRdb copy retains only in-frame clones and omits some. Of some 40,000 clones in the sample, roughly four fifths were seen once. The V call is TRBV5-8, the J call TRBJ2-6; D tentatively reads TRBD1 or TRBD2 (5 bases each). The TCR was taken from a human donor in good health. The sample consisted of CD4+ T cells from blood buffy coats. The CDR3 DNA is TGTGCCAGCAGCACGGGACGCACCCACGACAACGTCCTGACTTTC. This sequence encodes CASSTGRTHDNVLTF.